This T cell receptor beta chain was sequenced during a study of blood T cell repertoires in COVID-19. TCRdb keeps only in-frame clones here, not all; method: immunoSEQ multiplex PCR. The data hold some 200,000 clones, with roughly 90% observed a single time. With 4 bases removed from V and 8 bases from J, the gap between germline ends came to 8 bases. Per the germline V gene, CDR1 is SEHNR and CDR2 is FQNEAQ (reference sequence). This CDR3 is built from 11 residues. Cohort assignment relied on participant-reported clinical history. The TCR originated in a man aged 18 to 35 with acute COVID-19. Sequenced material: PBMCs or T cells enriched from blood (not recorded which). J is TRBJ1-1 and V is TRBV7-9; the D is unclear. The CDR3 nucleotides are TGTGCCAGCAGCTCGGAGGTAGAAGCTTTCTTT. Translating it yields CASSSEVEAFF.